The next 21 T cell receptor beta chains were all read from a single sample in a study of siplizumab effects on memory and regulatory T cells. The repertoire was sequenced with immunoSEQ multiplex PCR; TCRdb's copy has only in-frame clones and lacks some. The data contain 94,000 or so clones, roughly 96% of them singletons. Input material: naive CD4+ T cells sorted from blood. Every receptor here comes from a human donor in good health.

The chain combines TRBV7-2 with TRBJ2-1, with TRBD2 matching 11 bases. The CDR3 is 15 amino acids. Germline V gives CDR1 SGHTA, CDR2 FQGNSA. The J segment lost 9 bases and the V segment lost 1 base, leaving 5 bases of the junction unmatched. As DNA, the CDR3 is TGTGCCAGCAGCTTAGTCGTCCTAGCGGGGGGTGAGCAGTTCTTC. It yields the protein CASSLVVLAGGEQFF.

The rearrangement links TRBV28 to TRBJ2-1; 11 nucleotides line up with TRBD1. CDR1 is MDHEN and CDR2 is SYDVKM in the germline V gene. V gave up 5 bases and J gave up 7 bases; unmatched junction bases: 4. The CDR3 runs to 14 residues. CDR3 in DNA: TGTGCCAGCAGTGGGGACAGGGGGGGAAATGAGCAGTTCTTC. Translation gives CASSGDRGGNEQFF.

The chain's CDR3 is CASSLASQGHGYTF. CDR3 DNA: TGTGCCAGCAGCTTAGCGTCACAGGGTCATGGCTACACCTTC. The chain uses TRBV7-2 and TRBJ1-2; weak D call: TRBD1 (6 bases). Germline V CDR1 and CDR2: SGHTA, FQGNSA. This CDR3 contains 14 residues. V gave up 0 bases and J gave up 6 bases, with 11 bases separating them.

The V and J genes are TRBV19 and TRBJ1-2; 10 bases fit TRBD1. Germline CDR1 and CDR2: LNHDA and SQIVND (reference sequence). The CDR3 is 16 residues long. The V and J ends lost 4 bases and 4 bases, in that order; junction bases with no gene match: 9. In DNA, the CDR3 is TGTGCCAGTAGTACAACCGGGACAGGGGAGGCCTATGGCTACACCTTC. Its translation is CASSTTGTGEAYGYTF.

The rearrangement links TRBV7-9 to TRBJ2-1, with 14 nucleotides matching TRBD2. From germline, CDR1 is SEHNR and CDR2 FQNEAQ (reference sequence). The CDR3 length is 15 residues. V lost 5 bases and J lost 9; bases outside the gene matches: 6. CDR3 region: CASSKTSGGASEQFF. CDR3 nucleotides: TGTGCCAGCAGCAAGACTAGCGGGGGGGCAAGTGAGCAGTTCTTC. Supplemented by reference TRBV7-9 and TRBJ2-1, the full variable domain reads DTGVSQNPRHKITKRGQNVTFRCDPISEHNRLYWYRQTLGQGPEFLTYFQNEAQLEKSRLLSDRFSAERPKGSFSTLEIQRTEQGDSAMYLCASSKTSGGASEQFFGPGTRLTVL.

The chain employs TRBV5-1 and TRBJ2-1, with 9 positions matching TRBD2. V shed 2 bases and J 4 bases; nucleotides not matched to a gene: 4. Germline-derived CDR1 and CDR2 are SGHRS and YFSETQ. The CDR3 has 15 amino acids. Here the CDR3 reads CASSLSGGSYNEQFF. The CDR3 DNA is TGCGCCAGCAGCTTAAGCGGGGGGTCATACAATGAGCAGTTCTTC.

The chain employs TRBV6-1 and TRBJ1-1; no reliable D call. Germline V gene lookup returns CDR1 MNHNS and CDR2 SASEGT. This CDR3 is built from 12 residues. Trimming removed 7 bases at V and 0 bases at J, with 6 bases between. CDR3 nucleotides: TGTGCCAGCATTAGGGTGAACACTGAAGCTTTCTTT. Protein: CASIRVNTEAFF.

The rearrangement links TRBV2 to TRBJ2-7; 7 bases map to TRBD1. The V gene's germline CDR1 is SNHLY and CDR2 FYNNEI. The CDR3 has 15 amino acids. V was pared by 6 bases and J by 5 bases, with 13 bases of the junction left unmatched. The CDR3 bases are TGTGCCAGCAGCTTTACCGGGACAGCACTTAACGAGCAGTACTTC. This translates into CASSFTGTALNEQYF. Drawing the rest from reference TRBV2 and TRBJ2-7, the complete variable domain is EPEVTQTPSHQVTQMGQEVILRCVPISNHLYFYWYRQILGQKVEFLVSFYNNEISEKSEIFDDQFSVERPDGSNFTLKIRSTKLEDSAMYFCASSFTGTALNEQYFGPGTRLTVT.

This rearrangement joins TRBV6-6 to TRBJ1-1, with 9 bases lining up with TRBD1. Germline lookup yields CDR1 MNHNY and CDR2 SVGAGI (reference sequence). The junction had 3 bases not matched to a gene; V was cut back by 5 bases and J by 5 bases. CDR3 length equals 13 residues. The DNA for the CDR3 is TGTGCCAGCAGTGACAGGGGGGTAACTGAAGCTTTCTTT. As protein: CASSDRGVTEAFF.

The rearrangement uses TRBV7-7 and TRBJ2-2, with TRBD2 matching 9 bases. V shed 4 bases, J shed 5 bases, and the junction held 8 bases outside the gene matches. Germline assignment: CDR1 SSHAT and CDR2 FNYEAQ (reference sequence). The CDR3 runs to 16 residues. CDR3 in amino acids: CASSSNPLAGTGELFF. For the CDR3, the DNA is TGTGCCAGCAGCTCAAATCCCCTAGCGGGGACCGGGGAGCTGTTTTTT.

The J gene is TRBJ2-7, the V gene TRBV30; 8 bases map to TRBD2. This CDR3 spans 12 amino acids. Trimming removed 8 bases from V and 4 bases from J; junction bases left unmatched: 7. CDR1 is GTSNPN, CDR2 SVGIG, per germline (reference sequence). CDR3 protein: CAGGRGEYEQYF. DNA for the CDR3: TGTGCCGGGGGGCGGGGGGAATACGAGCAGTACTTC.

The chain is built from TRBV19 and TRBJ2-7; TRBD1 matches at 7 bases. CDR1 LNHDA and CDR2 SQIVND come from the germline V gene (reference sequence). Trimming took 6 bases from V and 2 from J; bases not matched to a gene: 7. The CDR3 is 14 amino acids. The CDR3 DNA follows: TGTGCCAGTAGGGGGACAGCAACAACCTACGAGCAGTACTTC. This gives the protein CASRGTATTYEQYF.

The rearrangement joins TRBV19 to TRBJ2-2; 7 bases align to TRBD1. Trimming cost V 6 bases and J 6 bases; bases outside gene matches: 4. Germline CDR1 LNHDA, CDR2 SQIVND (reference sequence). The CDR3 is made up of 13 amino acids. In nucleotides, the CDR3 is TGTGCCAGTAGGCACGACAGGGCCGGGGAGCTGTTTTTT. This sequence encodes CASRHDRAGELFF.

The rearrangement joins TRBV5-1 to TRBJ2-5; D is perhaps TRBD2 (5 bases). V was clipped by 2 bases and J by 4 bases, with 12 bases between them. The CDR3 is 14 amino acids. The V gene's germline CDR1 is SGHRS and CDR2 YFSETQ. The CDR3 loop is CASSFIRGGETQYF. CDR3 coding DNA: TGCGCCAGCAGCTTCATCCGAGGAGGAGAGACCCAGTACTTC.

The chain combines TRBV4-2 with TRBJ2-1; D may be TRBD2 (7 bases). V lost 1 base and J 7 bases, leaving 17 bases between the germline ends. CDR1 is LGHNA, CDR2 YNFKEQ, per germline. This CDR3 spans 16 amino acids. The CDR3 spells CASSQADRGAGNEQFF. In nucleotides, the CDR3 is TGTGCCAGCAGCCAAGCGGACCGGGGGGCCGGGAATGAGCAGTTCTTC.

The chain has TRBV12-5 and TRBJ2-3, with a weak D call TRBD2 (5 bases). This CDR3 spans 13 amino acids. Germline values: CDR1 LGHNT, CDR2 FRNRAP. Between the trimmed V and J ends, which lost 4 bases and 4 bases, there was a span of 9 bases. The CDR3 DNA reads as TGTGCTAGTGGTTCGAGGGTCGCAGATACGCAGTATTTT. Translation: CASGSRVADTQYF.

The chain joins TRBV12-5 to TRBJ1-5; D perhaps matches TRBD1 (5 bases). CDR3 length: 12 residues. The V end lost 4 bases, the J end lost 11 bases, and 12 bases lay between the germline ends. Germline lookup yields CDR1 LGHNT and CDR2 FRNRAP. The CDR3 reads CASGSGTSAQHF. CDR3 sequence (DNA): TGTGCTAGTGGTTCCGGGACGTCGGCCCAGCATTTT.

The chain recombines TRBV6-5 with TRBJ1-4; D gene ambiguous. The CDR3 loop spans 15 amino acids. Germline CDR1 and CDR2: MNHEY and SVGAGI. Trimming removed 0 bases at V and 8 bases at J, with 13 bases between. The CDR3 nucleotides read TGTGCCAGCAGTTACTCCACAACTTCTCGGGAAAAACTGTTTTTT. It translates to CASSYSTTSREKLFF.

This clone was counted a single time. This chain joins TRBV11-1 and TRBJ1-4; the D is unclear. The CDR3 covers 12 residues. The germline gives CDR1 SGHAT, CDR2 FQDESV (reference sequence). V lost 0 bases and J 10 bases, leaving 6 bases between the germline ends. The CDR3 DNA is TGTGCCAGCAGCTTAGCGGCAGGAAAACTGTTTTTT. Its translation is CASSLAAGKLFF. Based on the CDR3 plus reference TRBV11-1 and TRBJ1-4, the full variable domain is EAEVAQSPRYKITEKSQAVAFWCDPISGHATLYWYRQILGQGPELLVQFQDESVVDDSQLPKDRFSAERLKGVDSTLKIQPAELGDSAMYLCASSLAAGKLFFGSGTQLSVL.

This chain connects TRBV2 to TRBJ1-5, with 8 bases lining up with TRBD1. CDR3 length: 13 amino acids. The germline V gene encodes CDR1 SNHLY and CDR2 FYNNEI. The junction had 7 bases not matched to a gene; V was cut back by 9 bases and J by 6 bases. CDR3 residues: CASGQGLGQPQHF. DNA for the CDR3: TGTGCCAGTGGACAGGGCTTAGGTCAGCCCCAGCATTTT.

This chain links TRBV7-2 with TRBJ2-3; D remains unclear. The germline V gene has CDR1 SGHTA and CDR2 FQGNSA. The germline V and J ends were trimmed by 1 base and 5 bases, with 4 bases remaining between them. The CDR3 spans 12 residues. The CDR3 is CASSLVRDTQYF. The CDR3 DNA is TGTGCCAGCAGCTTAGTTAGAGATACGCAGTATTTT. The variable domain in full, with the rest retrieved from reference TRBV7-2 and TRBJ2-3, is GAGVSQSPSNKVTEKGKDVELRCDPISGHTALYWYRQSLGQGLEFLIYFQGNSAPDKSGLPSDRFSAERTGGSVSTLTIQRTQQEDSAVYLCASSLVRDTQYFGPGTRLTVL.